These T cell receptor beta chains were read from a single sample in a study of blood T cells in healthy people across ages. In TCRdb, the 5' RACE reads were re-called with MiXCR into one record per CDR3 protein. Among about 570,000 distinct CDR3 sequences listed, approximately 25% were seen once. Source material: blood. All receptors come from a woman between 65 and 79 years old in good health. Both conserved end residues are part of each CDR3. The order of the fields is V gene, clone size, D gene, J gene, CDR3 protein, CDR3 DNA. A D gene is named only where the DNA matches it firmly. Clone size appears in some rows only: once, few, many, or a class for an expanded clone.

V: TRBV15; size: NA; D: NA; J: TRBJ2-7; CDR3: CATSRDKGSPEQYF; DNA: TGTGCCACCAGCAGAGATAAGGGATCCCCCGAGCAGTACTTC
V: TRBV5-1; size: few; D: NA; J: TRBJ2-3; CDR3: CASSLRSGLNSGTDTQYF; DNA: TGCGCCAGCAGCTTGAGGTCTGGACTGAATAGCGGCACAGATACGCAGTATTTT
V: TRBV6-6; size: few; D: NA; J: TRBJ2-2; CDR3: CASSGGRRELFF; DNA: TGTGCCAGCAGCGGGGGGCGGCGGGAGCTGTTTTTT
V: TRBV14; size: NA; D: NA; J: TRBJ2-3; CDR3: CASSQVPGRPGDTQYF; DNA: TGTGCCAGCAGCCAAGTCCCCGGCAGGCCTGGAGATACGCAGTATTTT
V: TRBV20-1; size: few; D: NA; J: TRBJ2-5; CDR3: CSALRSSGETQYF; DNA: TGCAGTGCTCTTAGATCCTCGGGAGAGACCCAGTACTTC
V: TRBV5-1; size: NA; D: TRBD2; J: TRBJ2-1; CDR3: CASSPITSGGAIEQFF; DNA: TGCGCCAGCAGCCCCATAACTAGCGGGGGGGCCATCGAGCAGTTCTTC
V: TRBV14; size: few; D: TRBD1; J: TRBJ1-1; CDR3: CASSQTTGSTEAFF; DNA: TGTGCCAGCAGCCAGACGACAGGGTCGACTGAAGCTTTCTTT
V: TRBV6-2/TRBV6-3; size: few; D: NA; J: TRBJ1-2; CDR3: CASSRLTPVGGYTF; DNA: TGTGCCAGCAGTCGTCTGACACCCGTCGGTGGCTACACCTTC
V: TRBV20-1; size: few; D: TRBD2; J: TRBJ2-1; CDR3: CSATYLLAGGRDEQFF; DNA: TGCAGTGCTACCTATTTACTAGCGGGGGGCAGGGATGAGCAGTTCTTC
V: TRBV6-5; size: NA; D: NA; J: TRBJ2-2; CDR3: CASSYEATGELFF; DNA: TGTGCCAGCAGTTACGAGGCCACCGGGGAGCTGTTTTTT
V: TRBV25-1; size: few; D: NA; J: TRBJ2-1; CDR3: CASSDDTNEQFF; DNA: TGTGCCAGCAGTGATGACACCAATGAGCAGTTCTTC
V: TRBV12-3/TRBV12-4; size: NA; D: NA; J: TRBJ2-5; CDR3: CASSPGVPRETQYF; DNA: TGTGCCAGCAGCCCAGGAGTCCCTAGGGAGACCCAGTACTTC
V: TRBV5-5; size: NA; D: NA; J: TRBJ1-2; CDR3: CASSQEQGRDYGYTF; DNA: TGTGCCAGCAGCCAAGAACAGGGAAGGGACTATGGCTACACCTTC
V: TRBV6-2/TRBV6-3; size: NA; D: TRBD1; J: TRBJ2-2; CDR3: CASSYLGDRGYTGELFF; DNA: TGTGCCAGCAGTTACCTTGGGGACAGGGGTTACACCGGGGAGCTGTTTTTT
V: TRBV2; size: NA; D: TRBD1; J: TRBJ1-2; CDR3: CASSEDRGRGYTF; DNA: TGTGCCAGCAGTGAAGACAGGGGAAGGGGCTACACCTTC
V: TRBV29-1; size: few; D: TRBD1; J: TRBJ1-2; CDR3: CSVERDRGSNYGYTF; DNA: TGCAGCGTTGAACGGGACAGGGGATCTAACTATGGCTACACCTTC
V: TRBV5-1; size: NA; D: NA; J: TRBJ2-7; CDR3: CASSKDPPSYEQYF; DNA: TGCGCCAGCAGCAAGGACCCACCCTCCTACGAGCAGTACTTC
V: TRBV20-1; size: NA; D: NA; J: TRBJ2-5; CDR3: CSAVGDNGETQYF; DNA: TGCAGTGCTGTTGGGGATAATGGAGAGACCCAGTACTTC
V: TRBV20-1; size: few; D: NA; J: TRBJ2-5; CDR3: CSASRLSETQYF; DNA: TGCAGTGCTAGTCGGCTCTCAGAGACCCAGTACTTC
V: TRBV18; size: NA; D: NA; J: TRBJ2-7; CDR3: CASSPRGSEQYF; DNA: TGTGCCAGCTCACCACGAGGCTCCGAGCAGTACTTC
V: TRBV12-3/TRBV12-4; size: few; D: TRBD1; J: TRBJ2-2; CDR3: CASRWTGGTGELFF; DNA: TGTGCCAGCAGGTGGACAGGGGGCACCGGGGAGCTGTTTTTT
V: TRBV6-1; size: few; D: NA; J: TRBJ2-3; CDR3: CAGRESTDTQYF; DNA: TGTGCGGGGCGGGAAAGCACAGATACGCAGTATTTT
V: TRBV5-1; size: NA; D: NA; J: TRBJ2-5; CDR3: CASSLGSLLGQETQYF; DNA: TGCGCCAGCAGCTTGGGCTCGCTGCTGGGCCAAGAGACCCAGTACTTC
V: TRBV25-1; size: NA; D: NA; J: TRBJ2-2; CDR3: CASSEGDTGELFF; DNA: TGTGCCAGCAGTGAAGGAGATACCGGGGAGCTGTTTTTT
V: TRBV7-9; size: few; D: TRBD1; J: TRBJ2-7; CDR3: CASTPPGQYEQYF; DNA: TGTGCCAGCACCCCACCGGGACAGTACGAGCAGTACTTC
V: TRBV5-5; size: NA; D: TRBD1; J: TRBJ1-2; CDR3: CASSLETGEVYGYTF; DNA: TGTGCCAGCAGCTTGGAGACAGGGGAGGTCTATGGCTACACCTTC
V: TRBV7-6; size: NA; D: TRBD1; J: TRBJ2-2; CDR3: CASSITDRRTGELFF; DNA: TGTGCCAGCAGCATAACGGACAGGCGCACCGGGGAGCTGTTTTTT
V: TRBV4-3; size: few; D: TRBD2; J: TRBJ2-5; CDR3: CASSQDLTSGASRGETQYF; DNA: TGCGCCAGCAGCCAAGATCTGACTAGCGGGGCTTCTCGGGGAGAGACCCAGTACTTC
V: TRBV10-3; size: NA; D: NA; J: TRBJ1-5; CDR3: CAIKNFGGDQPQHF; DNA: TGTGCCATCAAGAATTTTGGAGGGGATCAGCCCCAGCATTTT
V: TRBV11-2; size: NA; D: NA; J: TRBJ2-3; CDR3: CATGAAWGTDTQYF; DNA: TGTGCCACAGGGGCCGCCTGGGGGACAGATACGCAGTATTTT
V: TRBV7-2; size: few; D: NA; J: TRBJ1-6; CDR3: CASRPARRGTFDSPLHF; DNA: TGTGCCAGCCGCCCTGCACGTAGAGGGACATTTGATTCACCCCTCCACTTT